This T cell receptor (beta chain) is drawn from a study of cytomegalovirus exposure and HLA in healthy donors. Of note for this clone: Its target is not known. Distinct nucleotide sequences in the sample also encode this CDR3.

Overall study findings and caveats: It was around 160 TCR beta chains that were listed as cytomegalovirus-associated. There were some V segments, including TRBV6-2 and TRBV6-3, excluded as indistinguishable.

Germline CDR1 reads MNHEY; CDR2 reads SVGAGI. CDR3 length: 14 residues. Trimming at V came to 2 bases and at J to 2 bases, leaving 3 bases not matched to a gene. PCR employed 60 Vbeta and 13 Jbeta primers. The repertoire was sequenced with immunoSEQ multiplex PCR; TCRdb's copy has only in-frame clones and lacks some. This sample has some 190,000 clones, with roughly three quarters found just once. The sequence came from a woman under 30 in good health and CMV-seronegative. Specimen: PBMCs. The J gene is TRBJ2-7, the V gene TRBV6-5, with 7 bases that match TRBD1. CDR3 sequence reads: CASSYGQGAYEQYF. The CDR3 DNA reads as TGTGCCAGCAGTTACGGGCAGGGGGCCTACGAGCAGTACTTC.